This TCR beta chain was sequenced in a study of cytomegalovirus exposure and HLA in healthy donors. Whole-study findings and limits: According to a later analysis, TCR clusters from the first cohort tended to co-occur in the 120 or so validation repertoires. The classifier reportedly diagnosed cytomegalovirus status with high specificity and sensitivity. In vitro data verified a few CMV-associated chains as specific for CMV antigens.

CDR3 length equals 13 residues. The germline V and J ends were trimmed by 3 bases and 8 bases, with 13 bases remaining between them. From germline, CDR1 is GTSNPN and CDR2 SVGIG (reference sequence). The donors were members of the validation cohort, which comprised about 120 subjects and was separate from the first cohort of 600 to 800 subjects. Data came from immunoSEQ multiplex PCR; TCRdb stores just in-frame clones and leaves some out. The sample yields about 240,000 clones, around 85% seen once. In the case of this clone: Its antigen is as yet unknown.

The receptor was isolated from a woman aged 25 to 39 in good health and CMV-seropositive. Material: PBMCs. J is TRBJ2-2 and V is TRBV30; D is ambiguous. DNA of the CDR3: TGTGCCTGGAGCGCAAATGCAGTTGGGGAGCTGTTTTTT. It yields the protein CAWSANAVGELFF.